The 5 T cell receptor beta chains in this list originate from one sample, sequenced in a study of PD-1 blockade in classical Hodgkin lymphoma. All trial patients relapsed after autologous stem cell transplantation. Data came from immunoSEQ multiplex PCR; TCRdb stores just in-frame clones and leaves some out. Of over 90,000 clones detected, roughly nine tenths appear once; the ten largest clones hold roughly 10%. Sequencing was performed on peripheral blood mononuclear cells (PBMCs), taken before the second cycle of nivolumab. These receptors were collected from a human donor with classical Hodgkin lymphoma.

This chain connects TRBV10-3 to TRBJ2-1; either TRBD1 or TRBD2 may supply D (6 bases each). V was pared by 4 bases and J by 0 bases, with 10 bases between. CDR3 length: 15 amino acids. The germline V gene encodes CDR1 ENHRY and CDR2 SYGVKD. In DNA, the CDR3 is TGTGCCATCAGTGTGAAGGGGGGCTCCTACAATGAGCAGTTCTTC. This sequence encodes CAISVKGGSYNEQFF.

The DNA of the CDR3 is TGTGCCAGCAGCGGTCCGACTAGATGGGGGGAGACCCAGTACTTC. This codes for CASSGPTRWGETQYF. V gene TRBV7-9 combines with J gene TRBJ2-5; TRBD2 is a possible D gene (6 bases). V gave up 5 bases and J gave up 5 bases, with 18 bases separating them. The CDR3 length is 15 residues. Germline V lookup: CDR1 SEHNR, CDR2 FQNEAQ (reference sequence).

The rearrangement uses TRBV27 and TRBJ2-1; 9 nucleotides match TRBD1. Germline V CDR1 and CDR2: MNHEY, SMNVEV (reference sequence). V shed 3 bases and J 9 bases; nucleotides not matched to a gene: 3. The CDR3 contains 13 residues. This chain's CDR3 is CASSLGQGTEQFF. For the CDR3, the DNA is TGTGCCAGCAGTTTGGGACAGGGTACTGAGCAGTTCTTC.

CDR3: CASSHIQGVLSYNEQFF. The CDR3 DNA follows: TGTGCCAGCAGCCATATTCAGGGTGTACTCTCCTACAATGAGCAGTTCTTC. The rearrangement joins TRBV7-2 to TRBJ2-1, with D possibly matching TRBD1 (5 bases). CDR1 and CDR2 from the germline V gene are SGHTA and FQGNSA. The CDR3 contains 17 residues. Between the trimmed V and J ends, which lost 5 bases and 0 bases, there was a span of 17 bases. The full variable domain, its missing parts supplied by reference TRBV7-2 and TRBJ2-1, is GAGVSQSPSNKVTEKGKDVELRCDPISGHTALYWYRQSLGQGLEFLIYFQGNSAPDKSGLPSDRFSAERTGGSVSTLTIQRTQQEDSAVYLCASSHIQGVLSYNEQFFGPGTRLTVL.

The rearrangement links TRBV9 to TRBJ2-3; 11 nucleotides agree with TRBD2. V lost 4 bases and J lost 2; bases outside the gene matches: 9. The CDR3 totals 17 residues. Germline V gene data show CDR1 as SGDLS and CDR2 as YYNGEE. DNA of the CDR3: TGTGCCAGCAGCCGGGGGCTAGCGGGAGGAGTCACAGATACGCAGTATTTT. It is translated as CASSRGLAGGVTDTQYF.